The 26 T cell receptor beta chains given below trace back to one sample, sequenced in a study of blood T cell repertoires in COVID-19. The protocol was immunoSEQ multiplex PCR, while the TCRdb copy is restricted to in-frame clones and leaves out a portion. The sample consists of over 25,000 clones, around 86% of them appearing once. The sequenced material came from peripheral blood. Every receptor here comes from a woman aged 60-70 years with active COVID-19.

The sample holds one count of this clone. The rearrangement uses TRBV7-2 and TRBJ2-2; 10 bases fit TRBD2. The germline V gene has CDR1 SGHTA and CDR2 FQGNSA. Losses at the gene ends were 1 base for V and 4 bases for J; bases not matched to a gene: 6. The length of the CDR3 is 17 residues. The CDR3 nucleotides read TGTGCCAGCAGCTTAGTCGGACTAGCGGACATCACCGGGGAGCTGTTTTTT. The encoded protein is CASSLVGLADITGELFF.

V and J are TRBV29-1 and TRBJ2-7; 8 bases are a match to TRBD1. The germline V gene has CDR1 SQVTM and CDR2 ANQGSEA. V was pared by 3 bases and J by 1 base, with 8 bases of the junction left unmatched. This CDR3 comprises 15 residues. The CDR3 sequence is CSVDNPTGESYEQYF. CDR3 nucleotides: TGCAGCGTTGACAACCCGACAGGGGAATCCTACGAGCAGTACTTC.

The J gene is TRBJ2-2, the V gene TRBV6-5; D uncertain. CDR3 length: 14 residues. V was shortened by 8 bases and J by 4 bases, with 14 bases between the two germline ends. Germline V lookup: CDR1 MNHEY, CDR2 SVGAGI. Here the CDR3 reads CASRLTSSTGELFF. In DNA, the CDR3 is TGTGCCAGCCGTCTAACGAGCTCCACCGGGGAGCTGTTTTTT.

Only a few counts were recorded for this clone. V is TRBV6-6 and J is TRBJ2-7, with D unclear. The ends were cut back, 2 bases at V and 3 bases at J, with 8 bases in the middle. CDR1 is MNHNY and CDR2 is SVGAGI in the germline V gene (reference sequence). The CDR3 is made up of 13 amino acids. DNA for the CDR3: TGTGCCAGCAGTTACGACACCTACTACGAGCAGTACTTC. Translated, it gives CASSYDTYYEQYF.

The V and J genes are TRBV3-1 (or the pseudogene TRBV3-2) and TRBJ2-7; tentatively, D is TRBD2 (6 bases). The CDR3 extends over 17 amino acids. Germline V gives CDR1 LGHDT, CDR2 YNNKEL (reference sequence). Trimming took off 4 bases at V and 0 bases at J, with 19 bases between the two ends. CDR3 region: CASSRPSSARFSYEQYF. The CDR3 region has the DNA TGTGCCAGCAGCCGGCCCTCTAGCGCGCGATTCTCCTACGAGCAGTACTTC.

The gene calls are TRBV30 and TRBJ1-2; maybe TRBD1 (5 bases). Trimming cost V 2 bases and J 1 base, with 14 bases left between them. The CDR3 contains 15 residues. The V gene's germline CDR1 is GTSNPN and CDR2 SVGIG (reference sequence). Here the CDR3 DNA reads TGTGCCTGGAGTCGGAAAGGCAGGGTTAACTATGGCTACACCTTC. It encodes CAWSRKGRVNYGYTF.

The chain links TRBV24-1 to TRBJ2-3, with 7 bases aligning to TRBD1. Trimming at V came to 4 bases and at J to 2 bases, leaving 5 bases not matched to a gene. Germline V CDR1 and CDR2: KGHDR, SFDVKD. The CDR3 contains 15 residues. The CDR3 DNA is TGTGCCACCAGTGAAACACAGGGGATCACAGATACGCAGTATTTT. Its translation is CATSETQGITDTQYF.

CDR3 DNA: TGTGCCAGTAATTCGGACAGGGGGTTTTATCAGCCCCAGCATTTT. It is translated as CASNSDRGFYQPQHF. The chain joins TRBV3-1 (or the pseudogene TRBV3-2) to TRBJ1-5; 10 bases are shared with TRBD1. CDR1 and CDR2 from the germline V gene are LGHDT and YNNKEL (reference sequence). V trimming: 9 bases; J trimming: 5 bases; junction bases outside the gene matches: 10. There are 15 residues in the CDR3.

V usage is TRBV4-2 and J usage is TRBJ2-4; 7 nucleotides match TRBD2. Germline V gene data show CDR1 as LGHNA and CDR2 as YNFKEQ. Trimming took 0 bases from V and 6 from J; bases not matched to a gene: 11. CDR3 length equals 17 residues. This CDR3 reads CASSQDRGDYLPNIQYF. In DNA, the CDR3 is TGTGCCAGCAGCCAAGATCGAGGGGACTATCTCCCAAACATTCAGTACTTC.

The J gene is TRBJ1-5, the V gene TRBV2, with D possibly TRBD1 on 6 matching bases. The V gene lost 4 bases and the J gene lost 0 bases, with 10 bases spanning the gap. Germline V gene sequence: CDR1 SNHLY, CDR2 FYNNEI. This CDR3 contains 15 residues. CDR3 loop: CASSVVRGSNQPQHF. In DNA, the CDR3 is TGTGCCAGCAGTGTAGTCAGGGGTAGCAATCAGCCCCAGCATTTT.

In this sample, this clone is medium-sized (0.01 to 0.1%). This chain joins TRBV4-1 and TRBJ2-7; tentatively, D is TRBD2 (6 bases). CDR1 MGHRA and CDR2 YSYEKL come from the germline V gene. V was cut by 5 bases and J by 8 bases, with 7 bases left in between. The CDR3 is 10 residues long. CDR3 in amino acids: CASSGTQQYF. In nucleotides, the CDR3 is TGCGCCAGCAGCGGGACTCAGCAGTACTTC.

This clone was recorded once. This chain joins TRBV2 and TRBJ2-1; 9 nucleotides align to TRBD2. The CDR3 length is 15 residues. Unmatched junction bases numbered 7, after V lost 4 bases and J lost 6 bases. The germline gives CDR1 SNHLY, CDR2 FYNNEI. In DNA, the CDR3 is TGTGCCAGCAGTGGAACTAGCGGGCTCGCCAATGAGCAGTTCTTC. This sequence encodes CASSGTSGLANEQFF. The complete variable domain, with remaining parts taken from reference TRBV2 and TRBJ2-1, reads EPEVTQTPSHQVTQMGQEVILRCVPISNHLYFYWYRQILGQKVEFLVSFYNNEISEKSEIFDDQFSVERPDGSNFTLKIRSTKLEDSAMYFCASSGTSGLANEQFFGPGTRLTVL.

The CDR3 coding sequence is TGTGCCAGCAGCCCCCAGGGGCTCCGCACAGATACGCAGTATTTT. Translation: CASSPQGLRTDTQYF. The V call is TRBV7-2, the J call TRBJ2-3; D possibly corresponds to TRBD1 (6 bases). This CDR3 contains 15 residues. The V end was cut by 5 bases, the J end by 1 base, with 13 bases between. Germline-derived CDR1 and CDR2 are SGHTA and FQGNSA.

This clone was seen only a few times. This chain joins TRBV9 and TRBJ1-3, with unresolved D. This CDR3 has 17 amino acids. Per germline, CDR1 SGDLS and CDR2 YYNGEE. The V end lost 1 base, the J end lost 1 base, and 15 bases lay between the germline ends. CDR3 DNA sequence: TGTGCCAGCAGCGTATCCCTAGCACGGACTTCTGGAAACACCATATATTTT. Its translation is CASSVSLARTSGNTIYF.

The chain has TRBV5-4 and TRBJ2-1; 7 bases map to TRBD2. The CDR3 totals 17 residues. Germline V lookup: CDR1 SGHNT, CDR2 YYREEE (reference sequence). V lost 4 bases and J lost 3; bases outside the gene matches: 13. The CDR3 sequence is CASSPSGAGLNYNEQFF. In nucleotides, the CDR3 is TGTGCCAGCAGCCCAAGCGGGGCAGGGCTTAACTACAATGAGCAGTTCTTC.

The chain couples TRBV2 to TRBJ2-7, with D maybe TRBD2 (6 bases). The CDR3 covers 13 residues. The germline CDR1 and CDR2 sequences are SNHLY and FYNNEI. V gave up 2 bases and J gave up 6 bases, with 11 bases separating them. As DNA, the CDR3 is TGTGCCAGCAGTGAATCGGGGGAAACCGAGCAGTACTTC. Residues: CASSESGETEQYF.

Comment on this clone: The identical CDR3 is also encoded by other nucleotide sequences in the sample. The V call is TRBV5-4, the J call TRBJ2-3; 7 bases align to TRBD1. V lost 4 bases and J lost 0; bases outside the gene matches: 8. This CDR3 region has 16 residues. Germline CDR1 reads SGHNT; CDR2 reads YYREEE (reference sequence). CDR3 region: CASSLAGQASTDTQYF. The CDR3 nucleotides read TGTGCCAGCAGCCTAGCCGGACAGGCGAGCACAGATACGCAGTATTTT.

This chain joins TRBV2 and TRBJ1-4; 8 bases match TRBD1. The germline V gene has CDR1 SNHLY and CDR2 FYNNEI. This CDR3 spans 16 amino acids. Trimming cost V 5 bases and J 8 bases; bases outside gene matches: 13. In nucleotides, the CDR3 is TGTGCCAGCAGTCCCGGGACAGGTTTGGGGGAAGAAAAACTGTTTTTT. Protein product: CASSPGTGLGEEKLFF.

The rearrangement joins TRBV24-1 to TRBJ2-1, with TRBD1 identical over 7 bases. J was trimmed by 8 bases and V by 6 bases; bases with no gene match: 12. Germline CDR1 and CDR2: KGHDR and SFDVKD. The CDR3 length is 15 residues. The CDR3 region is CATSPRGHSAYEQFF. CDR3 bases: TGTGCCACCAGTCCAAGGGGGCACTCCGCGTATGAGCAGTTCTTC.

V and J are TRBV18 and TRBJ2-7, with 10 positions matching TRBD1. Trimming removed 5 bases from V and 2 bases from J; junction bases left unmatched: 6. The CDR3 contains 15 residues. Germline V gene data show CDR1 as KGHSH and CDR2 as LQKENI. CDR3 region: CASSIPGQGTYEQYF. The CDR3 DNA reads TGTGCCAGCTCAATCCCGGGACAGGGGACCTACGAGCAGTACTTC.

The chain links TRBV5-1 to TRBJ1-1, with 9 nucleotides matching TRBD1. The CDR3 is 16 residues long. Germline V gene data show CDR1 as SGHRS and CDR2 as YFSETQ. J lost 0 bases, V lost 5 bases, and 8 bases had no gene match. This CDR3 is CASRGGQGLMNTEAFF. The DNA of the CDR3 is TGCGCCAGCAGGGGGGGACAGGGATTAATGAACACTGAAGCTTTCTTT.

The sample holds a few counts of this clone. The rearrangement uses TRBV7-2 and TRBJ2-5; 11 bases match TRBD2. The length of the CDR3 is 17 residues. The V gene end was trimmed by 1 base and the J gene end by 5 bases; junction bases not matched to a gene: 9. Germline-derived CDR1 and CDR2 are SGHTA and FQGNSA. CDR3 DNA: TGTGCCAGCAGCTTAGGTCTAGCGGGAGGAGGTGCGGAGACCCAGTACTTC. As protein: CASSLGLAGGGAETQYF.

V is TRBV11-2 and J is TRBJ1-5; 8 nucleotides match TRBD1. V dropped 0 bases and J dropped 7; count of bases not matched to a gene: 11. Germline loops: CDR1 SGHAT, CDR2 FQNNGV. This CDR3 region has 17 residues. This CDR3 is CASSLEPQDRGRQPQHF. CDR3 coding DNA: TGTGCCAGCAGCTTAGAGCCCCAAGACAGGGGAAGGCAGCCCCAGCATTTT.

This sequence joins TRBV6-5 and TRBJ2-7; TRBD1 might be the D (6 bases). The CDR3 spans 12 residues. CDR1 MNHEY and CDR2 SVGAGI come from the germline V gene. The V end lost 9 bases, the J end lost 6 bases, and 15 bases lay between the germline ends. CDR3 loop: CASSGDSAEQYF. The CDR3 nucleotides are TGTGCCAGTTCAGGGGATTCCGCCGAGCAGTACTTC.

The chain has TRBV11-2 and TRBJ2-7; D uncertain. V lost 4 bases, J lost 6 bases, and 7 bases lay in between. CDR3 length: 11 residues. Germline V gene lookup returns CDR1 SGHAT and CDR2 FQNNGV. CDR3 in amino acids: CASSSPGEQYF. DNA for the CDR3: TGTGCCAGCAGCTCCCCCGGCGAGCAGTACTTC.

The J gene is TRBJ2-7, the V gene TRBV7-8, with D tentatively TRBD1 (5 bases). With 5 bases removed from V and 4 bases from J, the gap between germline ends came to 15 bases. The CDR3 consists of 14 residues. The V gene's germline CDR1 is SGHVS and CDR2 FQNEAQ. The CDR3 loop reads CASSATRVGYEQYF. The CDR3 nucleotides read TGTGCCAGCAGCGCTACCAGGGTGGGATACGAGCAGTACTTC.